The text below deals with one TCR beta chain. Its cognate antigen is unknown. Naive CD8 cells lacked CD45RO and underwent positive selection for CCR7, leaving out terminally differentiated effector memory CD45RA+ cells. The record originates from a study of shared clonotypes between healthy human individuals. V dropped 4 bases and J dropped 0; count of bases not matched to a gene: 12. CDR1 and CDR2 (germline): SGHRS, YFSETQ. The length of the CDR3 is 19 residues. Findings and limits, study-wide: Since donors were few, the genetic and exposure-history diversity represented was limited. When compared with the clonotypes that were shared by all four sorted-subset donors, the non-shared clonotypes turned out to have lower generation probabilities.

Generated by immunoSEQ multiplex PCR, the TCRdb table keeps only in-frame clones and is missing some. The table lists about 2.1 million clones, approximately 94% of them singletons. The sample comprised naive CD8+ T cells from PBMCs. The chain is built from TRBV5-1 and TRBJ2-6; 8 bases fit TRBD2. This sequence originates from a man younger than 30 in good health. Some clones in this sample may be carry-over from other donors' samples. CDR3 nucleotides: TGCGCCAGCAGCCCGGTTCCTAGCGGGTTAACCTCTGGGGCCAACGTCCTGACTTTC. This codes for CASSPVPSGLTSGANVLTF.